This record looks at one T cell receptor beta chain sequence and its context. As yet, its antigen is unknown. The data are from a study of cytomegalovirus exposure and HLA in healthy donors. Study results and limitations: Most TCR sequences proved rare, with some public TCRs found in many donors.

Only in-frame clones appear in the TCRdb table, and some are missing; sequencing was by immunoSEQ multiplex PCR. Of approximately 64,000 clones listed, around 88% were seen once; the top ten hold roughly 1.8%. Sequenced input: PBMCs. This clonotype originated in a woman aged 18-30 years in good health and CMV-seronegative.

CDR3 residues: CASSVQDRDHTEAFF. CDR3 in DNA: TGTGCCAGCAGTGTTCAGGACAGGGATCACACTGAAGCTTTCTTT. The chain carries TRBV25-1 and TRBJ1-1; 8 bases fit TRBD1. V dropped 4 bases and J dropped 3; count of bases not matched to a gene: 7. CDR3 length equals 15 residues. Looked up from germline, CDR1 is MGHDK and CDR2 is SYGVNS.